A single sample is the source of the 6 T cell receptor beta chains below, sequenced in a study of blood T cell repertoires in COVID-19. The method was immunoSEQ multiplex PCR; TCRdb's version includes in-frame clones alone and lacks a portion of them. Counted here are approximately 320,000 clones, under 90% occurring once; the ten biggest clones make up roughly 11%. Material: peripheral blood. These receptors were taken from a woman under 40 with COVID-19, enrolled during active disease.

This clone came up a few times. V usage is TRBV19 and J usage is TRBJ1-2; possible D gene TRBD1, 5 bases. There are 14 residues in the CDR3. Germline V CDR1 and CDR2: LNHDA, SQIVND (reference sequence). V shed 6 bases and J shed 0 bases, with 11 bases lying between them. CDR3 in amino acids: CASSWGTTNYGYTF. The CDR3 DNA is TGTGCCAGTAGCTGGGGCACCACTAACTATGGCTACACCTTC.

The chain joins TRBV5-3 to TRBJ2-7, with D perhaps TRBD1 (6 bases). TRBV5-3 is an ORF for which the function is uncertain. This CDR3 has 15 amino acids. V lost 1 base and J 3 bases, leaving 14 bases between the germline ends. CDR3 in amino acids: CARSLRAGTRYEQYF. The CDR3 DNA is TGTGCCAGAAGCTTGAGAGCCGGGACACGCTACGAGCAGTACTTC.

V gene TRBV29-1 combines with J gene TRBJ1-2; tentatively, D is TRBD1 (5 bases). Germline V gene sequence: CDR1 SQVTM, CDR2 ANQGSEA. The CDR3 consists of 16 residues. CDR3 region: CSSIPNRGPYNYGYTF. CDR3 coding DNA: TGCAGTAGTATCCCGAATAGGGGTCCTTATAACTATGGCTACACCTTC.

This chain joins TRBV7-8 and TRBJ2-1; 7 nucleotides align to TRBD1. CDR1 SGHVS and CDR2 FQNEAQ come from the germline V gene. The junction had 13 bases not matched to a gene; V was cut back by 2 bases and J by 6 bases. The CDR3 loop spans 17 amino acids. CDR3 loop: CASSLRADRVYFNEQFF. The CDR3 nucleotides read TGTGCCAGCAGCTTAAGGGCAGACAGGGTTTATTTCAATGAGCAGTTCTTC.

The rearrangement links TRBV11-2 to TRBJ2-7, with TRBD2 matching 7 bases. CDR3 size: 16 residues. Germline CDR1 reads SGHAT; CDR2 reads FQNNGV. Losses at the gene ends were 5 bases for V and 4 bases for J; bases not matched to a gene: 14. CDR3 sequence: CASSPLFPGGDYEQYF. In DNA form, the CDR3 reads TGTGCCAGCAGCCCTCTATTCCCGGGAGGAGATTACGAGCAGTACTTC.

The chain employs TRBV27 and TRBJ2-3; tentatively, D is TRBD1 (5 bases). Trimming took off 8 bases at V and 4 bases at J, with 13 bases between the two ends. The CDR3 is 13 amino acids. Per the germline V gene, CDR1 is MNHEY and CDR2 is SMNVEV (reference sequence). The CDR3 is CASGRSRADTQYF. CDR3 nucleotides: TGTGCCAGCGGACGGAGCAGGGCAGATACGCAGTATTTT.